This entry is about one TCR beta chain. This record comes from a study of blood T cell repertoires in COVID-19. CDR1 and CDR2 from the germline V gene are MRHNA and SNTAGT. The CDR3 loop spans 15 amino acids. V lost 2 bases, J lost 2 bases, and 2 bases stayed unmatched. Participants' own reports of clinical history determined their cohort assignment. Clones were sequenced by immunoSEQ multiplex PCR, and TCRdb holds only the in-frame ones, with some missing. The sample lists a few hundred thousand clones, 85% to 90% occurring once. The clonotype comes from a young woman who had recovered from COVID-19. Sequencing input: PBMCs or T cells enriched from blood (not recorded which). The chain employs TRBV6-4 and TRBJ2-3; 9 nucleotides line up with TRBD2. CDR3 loop: CASSDKGLATDTQYF. The CDR3 bases are TGTGCCAGCAGTGACAAGGGACTAGCCACAGATACGCAGTATTTT.